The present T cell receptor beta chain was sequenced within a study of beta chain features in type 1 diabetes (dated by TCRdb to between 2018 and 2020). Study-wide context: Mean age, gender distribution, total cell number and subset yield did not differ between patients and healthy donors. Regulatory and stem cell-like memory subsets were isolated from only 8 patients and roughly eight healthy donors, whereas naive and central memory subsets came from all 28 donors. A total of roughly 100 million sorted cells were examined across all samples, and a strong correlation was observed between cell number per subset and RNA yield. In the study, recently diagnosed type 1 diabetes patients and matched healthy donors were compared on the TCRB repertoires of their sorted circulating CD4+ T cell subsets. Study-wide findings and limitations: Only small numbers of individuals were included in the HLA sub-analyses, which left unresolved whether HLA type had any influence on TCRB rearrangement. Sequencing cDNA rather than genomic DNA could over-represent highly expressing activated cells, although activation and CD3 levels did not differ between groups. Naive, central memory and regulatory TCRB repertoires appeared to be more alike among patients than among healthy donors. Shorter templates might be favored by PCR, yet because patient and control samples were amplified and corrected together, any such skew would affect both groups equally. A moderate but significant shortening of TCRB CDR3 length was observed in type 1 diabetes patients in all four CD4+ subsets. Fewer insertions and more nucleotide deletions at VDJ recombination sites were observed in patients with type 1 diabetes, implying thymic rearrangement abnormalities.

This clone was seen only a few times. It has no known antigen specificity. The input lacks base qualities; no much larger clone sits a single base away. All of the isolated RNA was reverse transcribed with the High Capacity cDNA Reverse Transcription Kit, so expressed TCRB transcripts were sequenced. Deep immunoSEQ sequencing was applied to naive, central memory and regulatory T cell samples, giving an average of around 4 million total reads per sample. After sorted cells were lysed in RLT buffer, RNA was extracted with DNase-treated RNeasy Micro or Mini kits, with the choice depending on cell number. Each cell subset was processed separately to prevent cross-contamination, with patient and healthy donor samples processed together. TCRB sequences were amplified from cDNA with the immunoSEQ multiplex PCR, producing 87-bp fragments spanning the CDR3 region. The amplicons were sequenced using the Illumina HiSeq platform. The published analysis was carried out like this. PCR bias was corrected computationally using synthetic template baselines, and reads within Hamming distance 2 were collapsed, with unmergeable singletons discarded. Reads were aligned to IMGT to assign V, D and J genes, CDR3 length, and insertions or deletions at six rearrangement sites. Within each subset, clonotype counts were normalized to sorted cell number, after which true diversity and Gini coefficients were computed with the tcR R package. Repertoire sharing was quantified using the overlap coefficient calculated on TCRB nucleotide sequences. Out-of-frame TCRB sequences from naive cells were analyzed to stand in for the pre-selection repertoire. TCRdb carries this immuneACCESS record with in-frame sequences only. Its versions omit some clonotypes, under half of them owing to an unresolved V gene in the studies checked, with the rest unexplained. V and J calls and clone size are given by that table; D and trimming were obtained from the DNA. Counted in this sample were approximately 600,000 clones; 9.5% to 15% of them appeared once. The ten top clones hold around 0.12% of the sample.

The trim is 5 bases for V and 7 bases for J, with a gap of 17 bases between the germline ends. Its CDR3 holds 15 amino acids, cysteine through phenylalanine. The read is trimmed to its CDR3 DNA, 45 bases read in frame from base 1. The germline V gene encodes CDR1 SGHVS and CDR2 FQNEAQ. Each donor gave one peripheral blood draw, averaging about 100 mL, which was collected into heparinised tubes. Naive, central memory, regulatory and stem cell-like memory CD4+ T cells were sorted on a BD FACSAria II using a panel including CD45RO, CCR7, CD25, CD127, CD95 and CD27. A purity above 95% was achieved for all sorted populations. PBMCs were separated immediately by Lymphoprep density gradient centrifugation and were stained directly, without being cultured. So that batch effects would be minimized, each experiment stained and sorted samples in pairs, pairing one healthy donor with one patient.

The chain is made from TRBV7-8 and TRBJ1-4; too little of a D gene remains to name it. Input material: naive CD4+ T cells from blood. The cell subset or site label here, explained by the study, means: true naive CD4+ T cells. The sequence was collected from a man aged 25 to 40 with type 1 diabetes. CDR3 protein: CASSLDMPNGEKLFF. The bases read TGTGCCAGCAGCCTAGATATGCCTAATGGTGAAAAACTGTTTTTT.